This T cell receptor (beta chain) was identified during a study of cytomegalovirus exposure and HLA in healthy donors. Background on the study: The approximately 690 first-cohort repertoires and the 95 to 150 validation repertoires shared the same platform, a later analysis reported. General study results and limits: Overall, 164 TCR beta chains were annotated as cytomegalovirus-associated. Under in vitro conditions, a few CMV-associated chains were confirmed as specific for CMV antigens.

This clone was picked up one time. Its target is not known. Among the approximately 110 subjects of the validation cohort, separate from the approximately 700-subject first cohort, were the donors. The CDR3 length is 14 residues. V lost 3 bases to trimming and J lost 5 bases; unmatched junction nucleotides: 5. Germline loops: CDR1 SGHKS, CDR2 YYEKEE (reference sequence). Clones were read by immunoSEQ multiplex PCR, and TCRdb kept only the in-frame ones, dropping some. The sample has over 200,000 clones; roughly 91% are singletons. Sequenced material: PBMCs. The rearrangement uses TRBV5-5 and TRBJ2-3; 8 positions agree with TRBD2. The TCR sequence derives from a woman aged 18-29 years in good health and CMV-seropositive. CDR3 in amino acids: CASSWEAGEDTQYF. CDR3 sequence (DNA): TGTGCCAGCAGCTGGGAAGCGGGAGAAGATACGCAGTATTTT.